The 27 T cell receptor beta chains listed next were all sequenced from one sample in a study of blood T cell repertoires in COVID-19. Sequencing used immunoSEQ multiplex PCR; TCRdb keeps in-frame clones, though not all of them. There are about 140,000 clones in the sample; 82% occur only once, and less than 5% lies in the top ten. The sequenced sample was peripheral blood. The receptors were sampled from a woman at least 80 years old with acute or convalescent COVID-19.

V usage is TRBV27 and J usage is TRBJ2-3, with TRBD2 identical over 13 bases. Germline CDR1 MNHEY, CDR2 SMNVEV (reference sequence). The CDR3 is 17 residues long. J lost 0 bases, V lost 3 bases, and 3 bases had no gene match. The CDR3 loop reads CASSFRLAGGSTDTQYF. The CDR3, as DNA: TGTGCCAGCAGTTTCCGACTAGCGGGGGGTAGCACAGATACGCAGTATTTT.

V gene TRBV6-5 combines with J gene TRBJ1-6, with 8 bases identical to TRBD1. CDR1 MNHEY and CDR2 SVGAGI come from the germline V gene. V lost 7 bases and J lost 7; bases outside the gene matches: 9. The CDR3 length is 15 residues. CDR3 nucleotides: TGTGCCAGCACCATTCGACAGGGGTTAAATTCACCCCTCCACTTT. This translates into CASTIRQGLNSPLHF.

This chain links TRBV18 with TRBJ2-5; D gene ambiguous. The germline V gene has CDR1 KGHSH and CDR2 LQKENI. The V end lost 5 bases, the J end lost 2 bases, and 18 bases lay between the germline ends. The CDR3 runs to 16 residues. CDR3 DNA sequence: TGTGCCAGCTCAATTTTGCGCGTCACGAGACAAGAGACCCAGTACTTC. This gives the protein CASSILRVTRQETQYF.

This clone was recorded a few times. The chain's CDR3 is CASSRGLAGEPGETQYF. The CDR3 region has the DNA TGCGCCAGCAGCCGAGGACTAGCGGGAGAGCCGGGAGAGACCCAGTACTTC. The gene calls are TRBV4-1 and TRBJ2-5, with TRBD2 matching over 13 bases. The length of the CDR3 is 17 residues. CDR1 is MGHRA and CDR2 is YSYEKL in the germline V gene. V gave up 4 bases and J gave up 4 bases; unmatched junction bases: 9.

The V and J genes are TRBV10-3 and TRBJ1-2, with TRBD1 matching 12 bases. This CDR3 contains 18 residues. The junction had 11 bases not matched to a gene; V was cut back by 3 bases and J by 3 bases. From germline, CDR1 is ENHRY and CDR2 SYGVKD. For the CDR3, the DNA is TGTGCCATCAGTGAACCTCCGGGACAGGGGGCTAGGGACTATGGCTACACCTTC. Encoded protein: CAISEPPGQGARDYGYTF.

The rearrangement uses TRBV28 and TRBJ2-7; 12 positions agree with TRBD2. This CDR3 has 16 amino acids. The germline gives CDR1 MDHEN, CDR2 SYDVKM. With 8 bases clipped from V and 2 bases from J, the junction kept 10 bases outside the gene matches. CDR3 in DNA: TGTGCCAGCTCGAGCCCGGGACTAGCGGGTGCCTACGAGCAGTACTTC. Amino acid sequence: CASSSPGLAGAYEQYF.

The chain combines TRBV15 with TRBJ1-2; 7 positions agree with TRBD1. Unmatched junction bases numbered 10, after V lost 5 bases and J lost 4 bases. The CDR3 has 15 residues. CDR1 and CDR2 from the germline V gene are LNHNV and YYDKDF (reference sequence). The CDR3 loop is CATSARDSRIYGYTF. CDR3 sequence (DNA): TGTGCCACCAGCGCCCGGGACAGTAGAATCTATGGCTACACCTTC.

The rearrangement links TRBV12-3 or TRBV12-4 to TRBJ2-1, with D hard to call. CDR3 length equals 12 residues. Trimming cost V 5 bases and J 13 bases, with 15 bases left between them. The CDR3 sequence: CASSPSRLAQFF. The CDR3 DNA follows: TGTGCCAGCAGTCCAAGTCGACTCGCACAGTTCTTC.

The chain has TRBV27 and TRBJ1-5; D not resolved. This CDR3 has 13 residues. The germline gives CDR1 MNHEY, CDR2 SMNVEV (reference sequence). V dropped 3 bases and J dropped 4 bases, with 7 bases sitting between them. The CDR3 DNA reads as TGTGCCAGCAGTTTGGCCTTGAATCAGCCCCAGCATTTT. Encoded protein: CASSLALNQPQHF.

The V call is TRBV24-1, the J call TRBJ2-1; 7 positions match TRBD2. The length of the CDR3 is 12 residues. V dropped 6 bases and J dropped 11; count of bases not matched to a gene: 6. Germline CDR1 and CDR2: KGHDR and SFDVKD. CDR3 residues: CATSPRDYQQFF. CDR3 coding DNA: TGTGCCACCAGTCCCCGGGACTACCAGCAGTTCTTC.

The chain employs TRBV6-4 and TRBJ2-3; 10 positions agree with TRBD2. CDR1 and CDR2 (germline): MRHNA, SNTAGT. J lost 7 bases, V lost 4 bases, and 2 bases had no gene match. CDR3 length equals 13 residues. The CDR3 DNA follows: TGTGCCAGCAGTGGGACTAGCGGCAATACGCAGTATTTT. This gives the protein CASSGTSGNTQYF.

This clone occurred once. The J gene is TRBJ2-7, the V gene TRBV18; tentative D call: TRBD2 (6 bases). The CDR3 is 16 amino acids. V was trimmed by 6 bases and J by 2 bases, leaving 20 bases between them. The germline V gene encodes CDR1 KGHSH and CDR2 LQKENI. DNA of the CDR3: TGTGCCAGCTCGCCGACGAGTAGCGGAGGGGCCTACGAGCAGTACTTC. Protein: CASSPTSSGGAYEQYF.

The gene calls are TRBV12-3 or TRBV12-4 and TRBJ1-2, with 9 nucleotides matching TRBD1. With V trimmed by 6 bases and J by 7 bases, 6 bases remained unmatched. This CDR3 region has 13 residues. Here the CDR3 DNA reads TGTGCCAGCAGACGGGACAGGGAGTCTGGCTACACCTTC. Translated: CASRRDRESGYTF.

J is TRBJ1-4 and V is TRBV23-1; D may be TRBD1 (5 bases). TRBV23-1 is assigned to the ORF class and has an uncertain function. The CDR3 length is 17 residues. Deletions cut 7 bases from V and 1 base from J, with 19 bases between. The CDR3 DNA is TGCGCCAGCATTCCTCTGGGGGGGGATGTAACTAATGAAAAACTGTTTTTT. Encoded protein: CASIPLGGDVTNEKLFF.

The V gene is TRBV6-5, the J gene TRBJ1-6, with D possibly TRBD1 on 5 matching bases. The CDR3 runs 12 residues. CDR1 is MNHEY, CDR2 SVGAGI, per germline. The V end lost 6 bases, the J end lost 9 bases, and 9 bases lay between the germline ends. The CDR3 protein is CASSDQGSPLHF. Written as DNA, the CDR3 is TGTGCCAGCAGCGACCAGGGTTCACCCCTCCACTTT.

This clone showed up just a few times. CDR3 in amino acids: CASRDRLNSPLHF. DNA for the CDR3: TGTGCCAGCAGGGACAGACTAAATTCACCCCTCCACTTT. The rearrangement joins TRBV2 to TRBJ1-6; D possibly corresponds to TRBD1 (6 bases). Trimming cost V 6 bases and J 7 bases, with 10 bases left between them. The CDR3 length is 13 residues. Germline-derived CDR1 and CDR2 are SNHLY and FYNNEI.

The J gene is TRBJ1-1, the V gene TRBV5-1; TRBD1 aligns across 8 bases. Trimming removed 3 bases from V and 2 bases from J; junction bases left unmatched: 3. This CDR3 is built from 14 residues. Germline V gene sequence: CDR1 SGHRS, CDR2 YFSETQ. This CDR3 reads CASSYDRGNTEAFF. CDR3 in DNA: TGCGCCAGCAGCTACGACAGGGGAAACACTGAAGCTTTCTTT.

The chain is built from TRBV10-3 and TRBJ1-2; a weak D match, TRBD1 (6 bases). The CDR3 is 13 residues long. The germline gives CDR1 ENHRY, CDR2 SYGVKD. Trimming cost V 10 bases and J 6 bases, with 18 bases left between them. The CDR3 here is CATTKGGPDGYTF. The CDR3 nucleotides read TGTGCCACCACAAAGGGGGGGCCCGATGGCTACACCTTC.

This chain's CDR3 is CASSSGIRYGYTF. In DNA, the CDR3 is TGTGCCAGCAGTTCAGGGATTCGCTATGGCTACACCTTC. The chain combines TRBV27 with TRBJ1-2; a weak D match, TRBD1 (5 bases). Between the trimmed V and J ends, which lost 4 bases and 4 bases, there was a span of 10 bases. There are 13 residues in the CDR3. CDR1 is MNHEY and CDR2 is SMNVEV in the germline V gene (reference sequence).

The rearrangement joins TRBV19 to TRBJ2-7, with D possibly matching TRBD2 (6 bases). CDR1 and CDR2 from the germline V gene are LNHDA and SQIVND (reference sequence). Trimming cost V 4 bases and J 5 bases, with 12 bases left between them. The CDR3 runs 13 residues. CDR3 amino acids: CASSTKTRDEQYF. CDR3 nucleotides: TGTGCCAGTAGTACGAAGACTAGGGACGAGCAGTACTTC.

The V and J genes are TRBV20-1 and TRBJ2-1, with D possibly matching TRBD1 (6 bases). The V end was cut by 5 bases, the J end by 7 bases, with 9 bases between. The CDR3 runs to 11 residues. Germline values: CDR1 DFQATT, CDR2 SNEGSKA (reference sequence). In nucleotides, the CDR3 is TGCAGTGCTTTACAGGGAAATGAGCAGTTCTTC. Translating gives CSALQGNEQFF.

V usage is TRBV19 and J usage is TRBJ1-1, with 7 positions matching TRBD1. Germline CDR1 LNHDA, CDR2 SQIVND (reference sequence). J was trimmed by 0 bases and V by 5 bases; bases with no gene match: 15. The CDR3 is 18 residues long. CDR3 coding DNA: TGTGCCAGTAGTCCCCGCCGGGACAGCTTCATTATGAACACTGAAGCTTTCTTT. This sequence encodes CASSPRRDSFIMNTEAFF.

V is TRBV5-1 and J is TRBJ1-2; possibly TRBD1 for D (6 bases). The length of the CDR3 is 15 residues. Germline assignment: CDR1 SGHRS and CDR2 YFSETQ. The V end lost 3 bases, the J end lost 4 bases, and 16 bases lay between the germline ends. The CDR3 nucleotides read TGCGCCAGCAGCTCGGCCTCGACAGGATCCTATGGCTACACCTTC. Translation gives CASSSASTGSYGYTF.

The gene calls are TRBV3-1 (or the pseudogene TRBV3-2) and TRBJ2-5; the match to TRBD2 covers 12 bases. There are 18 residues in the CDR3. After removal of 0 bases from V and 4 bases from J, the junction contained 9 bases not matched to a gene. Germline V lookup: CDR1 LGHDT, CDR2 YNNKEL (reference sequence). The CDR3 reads CASSQDFDGLAGRETQYF. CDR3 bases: TGTGCCAGCAGCCAAGATTTCGATGGACTAGCGGGGCGAGAGACCCAGTACTTC.

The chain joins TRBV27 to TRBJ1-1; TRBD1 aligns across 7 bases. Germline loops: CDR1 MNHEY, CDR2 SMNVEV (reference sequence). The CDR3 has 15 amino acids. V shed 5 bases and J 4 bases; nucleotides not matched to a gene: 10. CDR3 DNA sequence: TGTGCCAGCAGTCGGACAGGCGGGCTTGGCACTGAAGCTTTCTTT. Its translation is CASSRTGGLGTEAFF.

CDR3 protein: CAISGFRETYEQYF. In nucleotides, the CDR3 is TGTGCCATCAGTGGTTTCAGGGAAACCTACGAGCAGTACTTC. The V and J genes are TRBV10-3 and TRBJ2-7, with D possibly TRBD1 on 5 matching bases. V was clipped by 4 bases and J by 2 bases, with 12 bases between them. The germline V gene encodes CDR1 ENHRY and CDR2 SYGVKD. CDR3 size: 14 residues.

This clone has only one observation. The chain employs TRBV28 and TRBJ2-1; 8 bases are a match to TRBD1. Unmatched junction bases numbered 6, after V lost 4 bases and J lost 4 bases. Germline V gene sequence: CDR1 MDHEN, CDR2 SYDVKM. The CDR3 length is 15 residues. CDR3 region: CASSYTGGPYNEQFF. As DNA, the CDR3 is TGTGCCAGCAGTTACACAGGGGGACCTTACAATGAGCAGTTCTTC.